This T cell receptor (beta chain) comes out of a study of OX40 agonist ivuxolimab in advanced cancers. Study-level background: Patients in the trial were receiving intravenous ivuxolimab every 2 weeks, at doses of 0.01 to 10 mg/kg. Treatment received earlier with anti-PD-1, anti-PD-L1 or anti-CTLA-4 agents was allowed, and around 36% had some. General study points: The study did not work out the antigen specificity of the expanded peripheral T cells.

Autoimmune disease history or systemic immunosuppression led to patients being barred. Repertoires were generated with immunoSEQ multiplex PCR, while TCRdb's copy carries only in-frame clones and drops some. The sample contains 55,000 to 90,000 clones, around 88% of which appear only once. A note on this clone: The target antigen is unknown.

The CDR3 sequence is 17 residues long. J gave up 6 bases and V 5 bases, and 14 bases lay outside the gene matches. The V gene's germline CDR1 is LNHDA and CDR2 SQIVND (reference sequence). The V gene is TRBV19, the J gene TRBJ1-2; 11 bases fit TRBD1. The sample was CD4+ or CD8+ T cells sorted from blood, taken in a trial of the OX40 agonist ivuxolimab. This sequence was found in an adult with an advanced solid tumor such as melanoma, head and neck, liver or kidney cancer. CDR3 coding DNA: TGTGCCAGTAGTCCCGCCGGGGACAGGGGGGTATCGAATGGCTACACCTTC. It specifies CASSPAGDRGVSNGYTF.